The source of this T cell receptor (beta chain) is a study of radiotherapy plus CTLA-4 blockade in lung cancer. Overall study results and limits: Radiotherapy with ipilimumab was followed by blood expansion of tumor-derived clones.

The germline CDR1 and CDR2 sequences are SGDLS and YYNGEE. The CDR3 is made up of 14 amino acids. V was clipped by 0 bases and J by 4 bases, with 9 bases between them. This clone was counted between two and nine times. Its antigen is as yet unknown. Only in-frame clones appear in the TCRdb table, and some are missing; sequencing was by immunoSEQ multiplex PCR. The sample yields some 48,000 clones, roughly 90% seen once. This TCR was recovered from a human donor with non-small cell lung cancer that progressed on radiotherapy plus ipilimumab. Some clones in this sample may be carry-over from other donors' samples. Specimen: peripheral blood, collected from a patient treated with radiotherapy plus ipilimumab. J is TRBJ2-3 and V is TRBV9, with a tentative D call TRBD2 (6 bases). The CDR3 region has the DNA TGTGCCAGCAGCGTAGGGGTAGCGGCAGATACGCAGTATTTT. As protein: CASSVGVAADTQYF.